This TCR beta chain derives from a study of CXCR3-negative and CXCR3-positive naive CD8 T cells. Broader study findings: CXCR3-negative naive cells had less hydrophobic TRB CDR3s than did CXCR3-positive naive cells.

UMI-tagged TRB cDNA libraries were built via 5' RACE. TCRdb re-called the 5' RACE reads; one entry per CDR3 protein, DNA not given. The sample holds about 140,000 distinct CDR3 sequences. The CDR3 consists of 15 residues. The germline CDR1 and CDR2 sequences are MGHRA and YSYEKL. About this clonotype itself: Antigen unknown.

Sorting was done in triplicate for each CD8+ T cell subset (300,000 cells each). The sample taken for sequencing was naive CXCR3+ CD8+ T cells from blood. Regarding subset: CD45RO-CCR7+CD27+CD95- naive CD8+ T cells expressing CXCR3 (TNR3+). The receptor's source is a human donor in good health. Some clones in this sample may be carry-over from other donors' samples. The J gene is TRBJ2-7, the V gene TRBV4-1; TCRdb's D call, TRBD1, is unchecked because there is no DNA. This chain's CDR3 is CASSQGPNTAVRLYF.